These 19 T cell receptor beta chains were all obtained from the same sample, sequenced in a study of OX40 agonist ivuxolimab in advanced cancers. The data were produced by immunoSEQ multiplex PCR, yet TCRdb's version contains in-frame clones alone and is incomplete. Of about 46,000 clones listed, roughly 90% are singletons. This material consisted of CD4+ or CD8+ T cells sorted from blood, taken in a trial of the OX40 agonist ivuxolimab. The receptors originated from an adult with an advanced solid tumor such as melanoma, head and neck, liver or kidney cancer.

The chain links TRBV21-1 to TRBJ2-5; the tabulated D call, TRBD1, remains unverified against the DNA. TRBV21-1 constitutes a pseudogene. The CDR3 has 16 residues. CDR3 in DNA: TGTGCCAGCAGCAATAAGGGCAGGGATATCCAAGAGACCCAGTACTTC. Protein sequence: CASSNKGRDIQETQYF.

V and J are TRBV6-5 and TRBJ2-7; possible D gene TRBD1, 6 bases. Trimming stripped 6 bases from V and 2 bases from J, with 14 bases between. Per germline, CDR1 MNHEY and CDR2 SVGAGI. There are 14 residues in the CDR3. The CDR3 nucleotides read TGTGCCAGCAGCTCCACAGGGCTTACCTACGAGCAGTACTTC. Translated, it gives CASSSTGLTYEQYF.

The chain couples TRBV6-5 to TRBJ1-1; 7 positions agree with TRBD1. There are 14 residues in the CDR3. V was clipped by 2 bases and J by 7 bases; unmatched bases: 7. Germline values: CDR1 MNHEY, CDR2 SVGAGI. In nucleotides, the CDR3 is TGTGCCAGCAGTTACGGGCAGGGGGGGATTGAAGCTTTCTTT. This encodes CASSYGQGGIEAFF.

V is TRBV7-3 and J is TRBJ1-1; TRBD1 is a possible D gene (5 bases). CDR1 SGHTA and CDR2 FQGTGA come from the germline V gene. CDR3 size: 14 residues. The V end lost 5 bases, the J end lost 5 bases, and 15 bases lay between the germline ends. CDR3 nucleotides: TGTGCCAGCAGCGCCACTCTTGGGGGAACTGAAGCTTTCTTT. Its protein is CASSATLGGTEAFF.

V is TRBV11-3 and J is TRBJ2-7; tentatively, D is TRBD1 or TRBD2 (6 bases each). This CDR3 spans 16 amino acids. The germline V gene has CDR1 SGHNT and CDR2 YENEEA. V dropped 7 bases and J dropped 6 bases, with 25 bases sitting between them. The CDR3 protein is CASTSEGGDLFSEQYF. In DNA form, the CDR3 reads TGTGCCAGCACCTCGGAGGGGGGCGATCTTTTTAGCGAGCAGTACTTC.

The chain links TRBV7-9 to TRBJ1-3; D gene ambiguous. V was pared by 1 base and J by 3 bases, with 10 bases between. Per germline, CDR1 SEHNR and CDR2 FQNEAQ (reference sequence). The CDR3 runs 15 residues. CDR3: CASSLDTGYGNTIYF. The CDR3 DNA is TGTGCCAGCAGCTTAGACACGGGGTATGGAAACACCATATATTTT.

J is TRBJ2-3 and V is TRBV9; weak D call: TRBD1 (6 bases). The CDR3 loop spans 17 amino acids. The germline V gene encodes CDR1 SGDLS and CDR2 YYNGEE. The V end was cut by 0 bases, the J end by 3 bases, with 17 bases between. As DNA, the CDR3 is TGTGCCAGCAGCGTAGGTGGGGGCTTTTTTAAGACAGATACGCAGTATTTT. Protein sequence: CASSVGGGFFKTDTQYF.

The chain is built from TRBV28 and TRBJ2-7; D unclear. Trimming removed 6 bases at V and 3 bases at J, with 3 bases between. Germline CDR1 and CDR2: MDHEN and SYDVKM. This CDR3 has 10 amino acids. The CDR3 DNA reads TGTGCCAGCAGCAACTACGAGCAGTACTTC. This encodes CASSNYEQYF.

This chain joins TRBV19 and TRBJ1-2, with D possibly being TRBD1 (5 bases). The CDR3 covers 15 residues. V was shortened by 4 bases and J by 3 bases, with 15 bases between the two germline ends. Germline CDR1 reads LNHDA; CDR2 reads SQIVND (reference sequence). As DNA, the CDR3 is TGTGCCAGTAGTACAGCCGGGGGTCAGGACTATGGCTACACCTTC. Translation gives CASSTAGGQDYGYTF.

This chain links TRBV7-8 with TRBJ2-3; D remains unclear. V lost 1 base, J lost 4 bases, and 9 bases lay in between. Germline CDR1 reads SGHVS; CDR2 reads FQNEAQ. The CDR3 is 14 residues long. CDR3: CASSLGVGADTQYF. CDR3 nucleotide sequence: TGTGCCAGCAGCTTAGGTGTCGGCGCAGATACGCAGTATTTT.

The rearrangement joins TRBV5-4 to TRBJ1-1, with D possibly matching TRBD1 (6 bases). Trimming cost V 4 bases and J 4 bases, with 14 bases left between them. Germline CDR1 reads SGHNT; CDR2 reads YYREEE (reference sequence). CDR3 length: 14 amino acids. CDR3 nucleotides: TGTGCCAGCAGCCCACACGGGGGCAGCACTGAAGCTTTCTTT. Protein sequence: CASSPHGGSTEAFF.

The V gene is TRBV5-4, the J gene TRBJ2-7; D gene ambiguous. V dropped 1 base and J dropped 0 bases, with 5 bases sitting between them. This CDR3 is 13 amino acids long. Germline values: CDR1 SGHNT, CDR2 YYREEE (reference sequence). The DNA of the CDR3 is TGTGCCAGCAGCTTGACTGACTCCTACGAGCAGTACTTC. It is translated as CASSLTDSYEQYF.

The chain combines TRBV6-7 with TRBJ2-3; 8 bases line up with TRBD2. TRBV6-7 is assigned to the ORF class and has an uncertain function. The V segment lost 0 bases and the J segment 4 bases; nucleotides outside the gene matches: 6. The CDR3 covers 16 residues. In nucleotides, the CDR3 is TGTGCCAGCAGTTACTCTGGACGGGAGGGCCCAGATACGCAGTATTTT. Its translation is CASSYSGREGPDTQYF.

This clone has just one count. This rearrangement joins TRBV11-2 to TRBJ2-1; no reliable D call. Looked up from germline, CDR1 is SGHAT and CDR2 is FQNNGV. V lost 5 bases, J lost 2 bases, and 16 bases lay in between. There are 16 residues in the CDR3. The CDR3 coding sequence is TGTGCCAGCAGCCGTGACTCCACTTATACCTACAATGAGCAGTTCTTC. Translating gives CASSRDSTYTYNEQFF.

This chain uses TRBV11-1 with TRBJ2-7; the match to TRBD2 covers 9 bases. Germline assignment: CDR1 SGHAT and CDR2 FQDESV (reference sequence). The CDR3 contains 16 residues. The J segment lost 4 bases and the V segment lost 7 bases, leaving 14 bases of the junction unmatched. The CDR3 DNA sequence: TGTGCCAGCAACCCGGCGGGCGGGAGGGCCCTTTACGAGCAGTACTTC. Its translation is CASNPAGGRALYEQYF.

V usage is TRBV7-8 and J usage is TRBJ2-1; 10 nucleotides line up with TRBD2. V lost 2 bases and J lost 4; bases outside the gene matches: 2. Looked up from germline, CDR1 is SGHVS and CDR2 is FQNEAQ. This CDR3 is built from 15 residues. The CDR3 nucleotides read TGTGCCAGCAGCTTACTAGCGGGGGATTACAATGAGCAGTTCTTC. Translation: CASSLLAGDYNEQFF.

The chain carries TRBV25-1 and TRBJ1-1; 7 positions match TRBD1. Losses at the gene ends were 1 base for V and 3 bases for J; bases not matched to a gene: 11. CDR1 MGHDK and CDR2 SYGVNS come from the germline V gene. CDR3 length: 17 amino acids. The CDR3 is CASSEFTQGDWDTEAFF. As DNA, the CDR3 is TGTGCCAGCAGTGAATTTACCCAGGGGGATTGGGACACTGAAGCTTTCTTT.

The chain links TRBV7-6 to TRBJ1-1; D unresolved. V lost 5 bases and J 4 bases, leaving 11 bases between the germline ends. Germline V lookup: CDR1 SGHVS, CDR2 FNYEAQ. The CDR3 covers 13 residues. CDR3 nucleotides: TGTGCCAGCAGCCTAACACATGGCACTGAAGCTTTCTTT. Its translation is CASSLTHGTEAFF.

This rearrangement joins TRBV7-9 to TRBJ2-7, with 7 nucleotides matching TRBD2. Looked up from germline, CDR1 is SEHNR and CDR2 is FQNEAQ (reference sequence). Trimming took 1 base from V and 4 from J; bases not matched to a gene: 4. The CDR3 length is 14 residues. This CDR3 reads CASSLELARYEQYF. The DNA of the CDR3 is TGTGCCAGCAGCTTAGAACTAGCGCGGTACGAGCAGTACTTC.